Given below is one T cell receptor beta chain in context. There is no known antigen for this receptor. The sample holds no much larger clone one base away, and base qualities are not on file. The sample belongs to a study of blood T cell repertoires in COVID-19 (dated by TCRdb to about 2020). In terms of the full investigation: Samples from collaborators originated in the United States, Italy and Spain and spanned both the acute and convalescent phases of COVID-19. The prospective study material was composed of cDNA or gDNA derived from T cells, B-cell-depleted T cells, or PBMCs. Subjects who had been exposed to COVID-19, were actively infected with it, or had recovered from it provided the deeply sampled blood TCRbeta repertoires that made up the dataset. A freely available public database, intended as a resource for researchers studying the immune response to SARS-CoV-2, is where the repertoires were released. Samples were obtained from the ongoing ImmuneRACE study (first 160 participants) and from 1,200 or so subjects provided by 6 global collaborators. A de-identified subject ID, COVID-19 status, age in years and sex were almost always included in the sample metadata. Where available, HLA class I and class II types were obtained from metadata supplied by the sample provider rather than from assay-based typing. The paper's findings and limits, for the study overall: How much clinical and demographic metadata was included differed by source and by participant, and the metadata was provided uncurated.

The immunoSEQ Assay, a bias-controlled multiplex PCR, was used to amplify TCRbeta CDR3 regions from genomic DNA. The paper's data handling went like this. The number of nucleated cells in each sample was estimated by amplification of reference gene primers within the assay. Sequence reads were collapsed and filtered to measure the absolute abundance of every unique TCRbeta CDR3 rearrangement. For each sample, productive Simpson clonality was calculated by taking the square root of Simpson's diversity index across productive rearrangements. Here the immuneACCESS table is served through TCRdb, limited to in-frame sequences with V and J called. Missing clones are a known gap in these copies; in checked studies unresolved V genes cover under half, and the rest lacks a known reason. The V and J calls and clone size were taken over from that table, and D and trimming were inferred from the DNA. This sample is represented by about 160,000 clones; 60% to 85% of them were singletons. 8.1% of the sample belongs to the ten largest clones.

Collaborating institutions collected whole blood in K2EDTA tubes following their own protocols. Collaborator samples were shipped for TCRbeta analysis as frozen whole blood, isolated PBMCs, or DNA extracted from either sample type. Including the terminal cysteine and phenylalanine, the CDR3 comprises 13 residues. Kept here is only the CDR3 DNA, which spans 39 bases and is read in frame from base 1. The CDR1 and CDR2 encoded by the germline V gene are MGHDK and SYGVNS. Trimming removed 5 bases from V and 5 bases from J, leaving 9 bases between the germline ends. The TCR originated in a man in his 60s with acute or convalescent COVID-19. The chain links TRBV25-1 with TRBJ2-2; too little of a D gene remains to name it. What was sequenced was peripheral blood. The CDR3 reads as follows: CASSPRFTGELFF. The DNA sequence is TGTGCCAGCAGTCCACGGTTTACCGGGGAGCTGTTTTTT.